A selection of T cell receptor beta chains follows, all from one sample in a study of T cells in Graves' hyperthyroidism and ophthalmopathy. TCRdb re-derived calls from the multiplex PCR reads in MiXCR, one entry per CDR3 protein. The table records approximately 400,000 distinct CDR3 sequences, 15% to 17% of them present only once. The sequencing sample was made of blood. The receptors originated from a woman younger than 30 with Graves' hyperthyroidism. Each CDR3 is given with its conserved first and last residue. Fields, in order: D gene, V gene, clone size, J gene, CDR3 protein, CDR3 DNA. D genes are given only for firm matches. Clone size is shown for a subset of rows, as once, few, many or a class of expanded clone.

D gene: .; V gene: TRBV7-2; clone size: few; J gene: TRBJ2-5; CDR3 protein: CASSSVDETQYF; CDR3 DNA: TGTGCCAGCAGCTCCGTGGACGAGACCCAGTACTTC
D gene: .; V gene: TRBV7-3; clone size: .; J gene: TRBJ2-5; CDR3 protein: CASSLTPDREGTQYF; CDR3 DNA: TGTGCCAGCAGCTTAACCCCCGACAGGGAGGGGACCCAGTACTTC
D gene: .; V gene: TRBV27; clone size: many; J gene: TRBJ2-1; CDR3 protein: CASRPKAGSYNEQFF; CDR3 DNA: TGTGCCAGCAGGCCTAAGGCTGGCTCCTACAATGAGCAGTTCTTC
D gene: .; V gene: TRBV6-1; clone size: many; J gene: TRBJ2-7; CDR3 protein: CASSYPEGRKSYEQYF; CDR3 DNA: TGTGCCAGCAGTTACCCTGAAGGGAGGAAAAGCTACGAGCAGTACTTC
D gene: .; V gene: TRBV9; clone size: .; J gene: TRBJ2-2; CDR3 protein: CASSVGGLPNTGELFF; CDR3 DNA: TGTGCCAGCAGCGTAGGGGGGCTACCGAACACCGGGGAGCTGTTTTTT
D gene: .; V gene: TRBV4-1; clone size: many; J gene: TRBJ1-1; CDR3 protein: CASSQGENTEAFF; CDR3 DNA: TGCGCCAGCAGCCAAGGGGAGAACACTGAAGCTTTCTTT
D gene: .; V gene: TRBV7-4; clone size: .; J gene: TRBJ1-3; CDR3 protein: CASSLATNSPSSGNTIYF; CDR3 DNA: TGTGCCAGCAGCTTAGCGACTAACAGTCCGAGCTCTGGAAACACCATATATTTT
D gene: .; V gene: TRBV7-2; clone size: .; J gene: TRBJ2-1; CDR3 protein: CASSLGGIGPNEQFF; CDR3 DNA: TGTGCCAGCAGCTTAGGGGGTATCGGCCCCAATGAGCAGTTCTTC
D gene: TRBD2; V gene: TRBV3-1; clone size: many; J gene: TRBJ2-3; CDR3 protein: CASRRLAGGVRGDTQYF; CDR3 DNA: TGTGCCAGCAGGCGACTAGCGGGAGGAGTAAGGGGAGATACGCAGTATTTT
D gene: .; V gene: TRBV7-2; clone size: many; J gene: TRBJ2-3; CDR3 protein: CASSGLGSIDTQYF; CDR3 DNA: TGTGCCAGCAGCGGACTCGGGAGTATAGATACGCAGTATTTT
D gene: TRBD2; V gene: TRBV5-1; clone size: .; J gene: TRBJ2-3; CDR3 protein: CASSPVPSGGVISTDTQYF; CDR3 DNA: TGCGCCAGCAGCCCCGTGCCTAGCGGGGGCGTTATTAGCACAGATACGCAGTATTTT
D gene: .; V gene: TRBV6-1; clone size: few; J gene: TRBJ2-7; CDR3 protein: CASSGGTDRVYEQYF; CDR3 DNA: TGTGCCAGCAGTGGCGGGACAGACAGAGTCTACGAGCAGTACTTC
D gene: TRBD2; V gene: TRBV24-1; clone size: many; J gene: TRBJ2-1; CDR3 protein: CATKGSGGPYNEQFF; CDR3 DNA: TGTGCCACCAAAGGTAGCGGGGGACCCTACAATGAGCAGTTCTTC